This is a list of T cell receptor beta chains from one sample in a study of T-cell memory formation after mild COVID-19. Via MiXCR, TCRdb re-called the 5' RACE reads, giving one row per CDR3 protein. The data contain roughly 400,000 distinct CDR3 sequences, under 20% of them seen just once; the ten biggest clones take up 20% to 25%. The sample consisted of PBMCs or a T cell subset sorted from them (not recorded which). Source of these receptors: a man aged 18-30 years who had mild COVID-19 (a few samples of this study predate the infection). Cell type and time point are not known. CDR3s include the opening cysteine and the closing phenylalanine or tryptophan. The size field is filled for only some rows; it gives once, few, many or a size class.

V	size	CDR3
TRBV5-5	few	CASRSGDLYNSPLHF
TRBV2	NA	CASRPVRDRVMGNEQFF
TRBV6-5	few	CASRTGSNQPQHF
TRBV6-5	NA	CASRLGYNQPQHF
TRBV18	few	CASSPVTGGGSDTQYF
TRBV5-6	NA	CASIFGQDYGYTF
TRBV7-2	NA	CASSNRGYNEQFF
TRBV20-1	NA	CSARSAGAENTEAFF
TRBV6-4	few	CASSDYASGSNSPLHF
TRBV20-1	few	CSARVDSDNQPQHF
TRBV12-3/TRBV12-4	few	CASTDPGISGNTIYF
TRBV10-3	few	CAISESTREATGELFF
TRBV11-2	NA	CASSLDFYRTDTQYF
TRBV3-2	NA	CASSQVIARGETQYF
TRBV20-1	NA	CSARAGLGTDTQYF
TRBV29-1	NA	CSVDGKGPSRTEAFF
TRBV7-6	few	CASSSLVSGGGLQETQYF
TRBV6-2/TRBV6-3	NA	CASGEFGQAGNQPQHF
TRBV12-3/TRBV12-4	few	CASDSGAYTEAFF
TRBV20-1	many	CSAIGGLGWRANQPQHF
TRBV19	NA	CASTTHGRSNQPQHF
TRBV19	NA	CASSARRGPPAEQFF
TRBV14	NA	CASKVGISYEQYF
TRBV15	NA	CATSRDGQPSFEAFF
TRBV7-2	few	CASSGQGALTEAFF
TRBV4-3	few	CASSQVHNEQFF
TRBV29-1	NA	CSVEDSVLAQYF